The TCR beta chain under discussion was sequenced for a study of T cell responses to AZD1222 COVID-19 vaccine (dated by TCRdb to the early 2020s). Notes on the research overall: AZD1222 recipients whose second dose came at about 4 weeks and those whose second dose came at about 12 weeks were combined into one group, since spike-specific TCR depth and breadth did not differ between the two schedules. Enrollment into the trials was organized by age into subgroups of 18-55, 56-69 and 70-plus years, and those subgroups contained 148, 28 and 57 TCR-sequenced participants, respectively. TCR sequencing was performed for about 250 trial participants, of whom 200 to 220 were given two doses of AZD1222 and approximately 25 were given two doses of MenACWY control vaccine.

Read against the paper, the sample's time point label means: baseline before first vaccination. Vaccinee samples were obtained from the UK trials COV001 and COV002, which included a single-blind randomized controlled phase 2/3 trial of AZD1222 (ChAdOx1 nCoV-19) in healthy adults. Trial participant PBMC samples were collected at day 0 and day 28 after the second dose for TCRbeta chain sequencing. The CDR3 regions of human TCRbeta chains were subjected to immunosequencing. The paper's data handling went like this. Repertoire TCRs were matched against a reference library of SARS-CoV-2-specific TCRs generated with the MIRA antigen-specificity platform. Breadth was defined as the fraction of unique TCRs that were SARS-CoV-2-associated, and depth was defined as the fraction of total T cells that were SARS-CoV-2-associated. Using the MIRA data, each spike-specific TCR was assigned both to the spike region to which the TCR was reactive and to a CD4 or CD8 class. Log10-transformed breadth and depth values were compared by one-way ANOVA with Sidak's multiple comparisons tests. The immuneACCESS repertoire file appears here via TCRdb, limited to in-frame rearrangements. These files lack a portion of the clones; in checked studies, under half of the deficit traces to unresolved V genes, and the cause of the others is not known. V and J calls and clone size are as listed in that table; D and trimming were resolved from the DNA. Recorded for this sample are 90,000 to 150,000 clones; roughly nine tenths of them occurred a single time. In total, the top ten clones hold about 2.4% of the sample.

The paper as a whole reports these results and caveats: Reportedly, close to half of the unique spike-specific TCRs recognized epitopes lying outside the regions that are mutated in the B.1.351 and B.1.1.7 variants. Only 5 to 7 AZD1222 recipients were SARS-CoV-2 seropositive at baseline, limiting conclusions about previously exposed vaccinees. A significant rise in spike-specific TCR breadth and depth was observed after two AZD1222 doses relative to day 0 and relative to MenACWY recipients. The whole spike protein was spanned by vaccine-associated CD4 TCRs, and dominant responses were seen in regions 160-218 and 743-854. In the small 56-69-year group, the increase in depth fell short of significance, most likely because of low power. Participants were mostly white British and included more females than males, and it was suggested by the authors that clonal diversity may have been underestimated. Because no day 14 peak-response samples were available, the repertoires could be characterized only after the peak T cell response.

With respect to this clone: What antigen it recognizes has not been identified. Nothing much larger sits one base from this clone, and base qualities are not available.

The germline V gene (reference sequence) gives CDR1 as WNHNN and CDR2 as SYGVQD. Trimming costs V 4 bases and J 4 bases, and their ends lie 16 bases apart. Reading from cysteine to phenylalanine, the CDR3 counts 15 amino acids. Of all the DNA, just the CDR3 is kept, 45 bases in frame from base 1. This receptor chain uses TRBV10-1 and TRBJ1-1; confidence is insufficient to name the D gene. The receptor comes from an adult in good health. The sequenced sample was peripheral blood, obtained on day 0 of AZD1222 vaccination. This receptor carries the CDR3 CASSGSPGLTTEAFF. The DNA sequence follows: TGCGCCAGCAGTGGTTCCCCCGGACTGACCACTGAAGCTTTCTTT.